The 24 T cell receptor beta chains below were found in one sample sequenced in a study of T-cell reconstitution after alpha-beta-depleted transplantation in children. Using unique molecular identifiers, the investigators prepared the TCRbeta library. From the PCR reads, TCRdb called clonotypes with MiXCR, one entry per CDR3 protein. The profile shows approximately 390,000 distinct CDR3 sequences, under 13% of them singletons. Source: PBMCs from the stem cell graft donor, taken from the stem cell graft. The origin of the receptors is a human donor who donated a stem cell graft to a child with acute myeloid leukemia.

V gene TRBV20-1 combines with J gene TRBJ1-1; D is undetermined. V shed 6 bases and J shed 0 bases, with 11 bases lying between them. Germline lookup yields CDR1 DFQATT and CDR2 SNEGSKA (reference sequence). The CDR3 has 13 amino acids. CDR3 sequence: CSAAPNLNTEAFF. CDR3 bases: TGCAGTGCCGCCCCCAATTTGAACACTGAAGCTTTCTTT.

This clonotype was seen more than once but under ten times. The chain joins TRBV30 to TRBJ2-7; D not certain. This CDR3 region has 15 residues. The V gene lost 3 bases and the J gene lost 2 bases, with 17 bases spanning the gap. CDR1 is GTSNPN and CDR2 is SVGIG in the germline V gene (reference sequence). CDR3 amino acids: CAWSTGPFTTYEQYF. In DNA form, the CDR3 reads TGTGCCTGGAGCACCGGTCCGTTTACCACCTACGAGCAGTACTTC.

This chain joins TRBV18 and TRBJ2-3, with 14 bases that match TRBD2. This CDR3 has 20 amino acids. V trimming: 0 bases; J trimming: 4 bases; junction bases outside the gene matches: 12. Germline V gene sequence: CDR1 KGHSH, CDR2 LQKENI. The CDR3 DNA follows: TGTGCCAGCTCACCACCGACGGGGACTAGCGGGAGTGGAGTCCCAGATACGCAGTATTTT. This sequence encodes CASSPPTGTSGSGVPDTQYF.

The CDR3 here is CASSVGSSADNEQFF. The CDR3 nucleotides are TGTGCCAGCAGCGTAGGGAGTAGCGCAGACAATGAGCAGTTCTTC. The V call is TRBV9, the J call TRBJ2-1, with a tentative D call TRBD2 (5 bases). CDR1 SGDLS and CDR2 YYNGEE come from the germline V gene. V lost 0 bases and J lost 5, with 12 bases in between. The CDR3 loop spans 15 amino acids.

Many counts were recorded for this clonotype. One end of the junction is discordant with germline, which a read error may explain. The chain carries TRBV12-3 or TRBV12-4 and TRBJ2-5, with 8 bases fitting TRBD1. The CDR3 sequence is 14 residues long. CDR3 loop: CASSLGQGGETQYF. The DNA of the CDR3 is TGCGCCAGCAGCCTAGGACAGGGAGGAGAGACCCAGTACTTC.

Only a few counts were recorded for this clonotype. The V and J genes are TRBV27 and TRBJ2-5, with TRBD2 as a possible D gene (5 bases). The CDR3 is 16 residues long. V gave up 6 bases and J gave up 2 bases, with 19 bases separating them. Germline V gives CDR1 MNHEY, CDR2 SMNVEV (reference sequence). CDR3 sequence reads: CASRRFRGLKQETQYF. The DNA of the CDR3 is TGTGCCAGCAGGCGTTTCCGCGGGCTAAAACAAGAGACCCAGTACTTC.

This clonotype was observed a handful of times. This sequence joins TRBV20-1 and TRBJ2-5, with TRBD1 matching over 10 bases. Unmatched junction bases numbered 7, after V lost 3 bases and J lost 6 bases. Germline-derived CDR1 and CDR2 are DFQATT and SNEGSKA (reference sequence). The CDR3 sequence is 14 residues long. This chain's CDR3 is CSARDRGRTKTQYF. The CDR3 DNA is TGCAGTGCTAGGGACAGGGGGAGAACTAAGACCCAGTACTTC.

The chain employs TRBV10-3 and TRBJ2-1; 15 bases are a match to TRBD2. The CDR3 runs to 17 residues. V was pared by 6 bases and J by 1 base, with 4 bases of the junction left unmatched. The V gene's germline CDR1 is ENHRY and CDR2 SYGVKD. CDR3 sequence: CAISWTSGRGSYNEQFF. The CDR3 DNA reads as TGTGCCATCAGCTGGACTAGCGGGAGGGGATCCTACAATGAGCAGTTCTTC.

V is TRBV5-1 and J is TRBJ2-4; 8 bases are a match to TRBD1. V was clipped by 4 bases and J by 1 base; unmatched bases: 4. Germline lookup yields CDR1 SGHRS and CDR2 YFSETQ. The CDR3 is made up of 15 amino acids. The CDR3 protein is CASSTDREAKNIQYF. In DNA form, the CDR3 reads TGCGCCAGCAGCACGGACAGGGAGGCCAAAAACATTCAGTACTTC.

CDR3 amino acids: CASSQGFSGADTQYF. The CDR3, as DNA: TGCGCCAGCAGCCAAGGTTTTTCGGGGGCAGATACGCAGTATTTT. V gene TRBV4-3 combines with J gene TRBJ2-3; weak D call: TRBD2 (6 bases). Trimming stripped 1 base from V and 4 bases from J, with 12 bases between. CDR1 and CDR2 from the germline V gene are LGHNA and YSLEER. The CDR3 extends over 15 amino acids.

This clonotype came up many times. V is TRBV20-1 and J is TRBJ2-3; D unresolved. With 6 bases removed from V and 2 bases from J, the gap between germline ends came to 3 bases. The germline CDR1 and CDR2 sequences are DFQATT and SNEGSKA (reference sequence). This CDR3 has 10 residues. Here the CDR3 reads CSAYTDTQYF. CDR3 DNA sequence: TGCAGTGCCTACACAGATACGCAGTATTTT.

The chain couples TRBV27 to TRBJ1-1; 8 positions match TRBD1. This CDR3 is 16 amino acids long. Germline V gene data show CDR1 as MNHEY and CDR2 as SMNVEV (reference sequence). V lost 5 bases and J lost 5; bases outside the gene matches: 13. The DNA for the CDR3 is TGTGCCAGCAGTCCTGGACAGGGTATTAGTTTGACTGAAGCTTTCTTT. Amino acid sequence: CASSPGQGISLTEAFF.

Ten or more counts support this clonotype. The chain joins TRBV5-1 to TRBJ1-5, with D perhaps TRBD1 (6 bases). The CDR3 length is 15 residues. Germline V lookup: CDR1 SGHRS, CDR2 YFSETQ. Trimming took off 0 bases at V and 7 bases at J, with 14 bases between the two ends. The CDR3 here is CASSLVPAGDQPQHF. CDR3 coding DNA: TGCGCCAGCAGCTTGGTTCCGGCAGGGGACCAGCCCCAGCATTTT.

The gene calls are TRBV7-2 and TRBJ2-3, with TRBD2 identical over 8 bases. The length of the CDR3 is 15 residues. With V trimmed by 3 bases and J by 3 bases, 5 bases remained unmatched. From germline, CDR1 is SGHTA and CDR2 FQGNSA. CDR3 loop: CASSFMASGTDTQYF. The CDR3 bases are TGTGCCAGCAGCTTTATGGCTAGCGGGACAGATACGCAGTATTTT.

This clonotype was seen at least ten times. The gene calls are TRBV21-1 and TRBJ1-2. TRBV21-1 counts as a pseudogene. The CDR3 length is 13 residues. The CDR3 nucleotides read TGTGCCAGCAGCCAGAGGGTTCATGGTGGCTACACCTTC. Amino acids: CASSQRVHGGYTF.

Many counts were recorded for this clonotype. The chain is built from TRBV5-5 and TRBJ2-3; no clear D gene. The ends were cut back, 0 bases at V and 6 bases at J, with 5 bases in the middle. Per the germline V gene, CDR1 is SGHKS and CDR2 is YYEKEE (reference sequence). This CDR3 spans 12 amino acids. This CDR3 is CASSLAADTQYF. The CDR3 DNA reads as TGTGCCAGCAGCTTGGCGGCGGATACGCAGTATTTT.

This clonotype was recorded at least ten times. This chain connects TRBV29-1 to TRBJ1-1; 10 nucleotides match TRBD1. The J segment lost 0 bases and the V segment lost 7 bases, leaving 5 bases of the junction unmatched. CDR3 size: 14 residues. Germline V gene sequence: CDR1 SQVTM, CDR2 ANQGSEA. The CDR3 sequence: CSAGTGEVNTEAFF. The CDR3 DNA is TGCAGCGCCGGGACAGGGGAGGTGAACACTGAAGCTTTCTTT.

This clonotype was observed a few times. The chain employs TRBV5-1 and TRBJ2-1; maybe TRBD1 (6 bases). CDR1 SGHRS and CDR2 YFSETQ come from the germline V gene. The CDR3 contains 17 residues. V dropped 2 bases and J dropped 4 bases, with 19 bases sitting between them. CDR3 bases: TGCGCCAGCAGCTTCCCACCGGGACAAGGGCAATACAATGAGCAGTTCTTC. Translation gives CASSFPPGQGQYNEQFF.

This clonotype was seen a few times. The rearrangement joins TRBV5-1 to TRBJ1-1; 7 bases map to TRBD1. V shed 4 bases and J 0 bases; nucleotides not matched to a gene: 6. The CDR3 length is 15 residues. Germline V gene lookup returns CDR1 SGHRS and CDR2 YFSETQ. The CDR3: CASSPDRPMNTEAFF. The CDR3 DNA sequence: TGCGCCAGCAGCCCGGACAGGCCCATGAACACTGAAGCTTTCTTT.

This clonotype was observed a handful of times. The chain carries TRBV12-3 or TRBV12-4 and TRBJ2-2, with D perhaps given as TRBD1 or TRBD2 (5 bases each). The CDR3 is 16 amino acids. V lost 6 bases, J lost 4 bases, and 18 bases lay in between. The CDR3: CASRYYGTGITGELFF. The CDR3, as DNA: TGTGCCAGCAGATATTACGGGACGGGTATCACCGGGGAGCTGTTTTTT.

The rearrangement joins TRBV6-1 to TRBJ1-1; D is possibly TRBD1 (5 bases). Germline loops: CDR1 MNHNS, CDR2 SASEGT. The CDR3 consists of 15 residues. Trimming cost V 1 base and J 2 bases, with 11 bases left between them. CDR3 DNA sequence: TGTGCCAGCAGTGAAGTGACAGCCGGAAACACTGAAGCTTTCTTT. Translation: CASSEVTAGNTEAFF.

This clonotype was recorded a few times. The chain combines TRBV5-5 with TRBJ2-3; D is uncertain. CDR1 and CDR2 (germline): SGHKS, YYEKEE (reference sequence). With 0 bases removed from V and 2 bases from J, the gap between germline ends came to 7 bases. The CDR3 runs 14 residues. This CDR3 reads CASSLAVYTDTQYF. The DNA for the CDR3 is TGTGCCAGCAGCTTGGCTGTATACACAGATACGCAGTATTTT.

This clonotype came up once. A much larger clone sits a single nucleotide away, making a read error possible. The rearrangement joins TRBV7-2 to TRBJ2-1, with TRBD2 identical over 11 bases. This CDR3 spans 15 amino acids. Trimming at V came to 4 bases and at J to 7 bases, leaving 6 bases not matched to a gene. CDR1 is SGHTA, CDR2 FQGNSA, per germline. The CDR3 nucleotides are TGTACCAGCAGCTGGCTAGCGGGAGGTAGTAATGAGCAGTTCTTC. This gives the protein CTSSWLAGGSNEQFF. The entire variable domain, with the rest obtained from reference TRBV7-2 and TRBJ2-1, is as follows: GAGVSQSPSNKVTEKGKDVELRCDPISGHTALYWYRQSLGQGLEFLIYFQGNSAPDKSGLPSDRFSAERTGGSVSTLTIQRTQQEDSAVYLCTSSWLAGGSNEQFFGPGTRLTVL.

This clonotype was recorded once. The V gene is TRBV6-5, the J gene TRBJ2-2; 7 positions agree with TRBD2. In germline, CDR1 is MNHEY, CDR2 SVGAGI. V shed 1 base and J 7 bases; nucleotides not matched to a gene: 12. The CDR3 is 17 residues long. The CDR3 DNA reads as TGTGCCAGCAGTTACTTAGGTGGGGGGGTGAGCGGCGGGGAGCTGTTTTTT. Protein sequence: CASSYLGGGVSGGELFF.